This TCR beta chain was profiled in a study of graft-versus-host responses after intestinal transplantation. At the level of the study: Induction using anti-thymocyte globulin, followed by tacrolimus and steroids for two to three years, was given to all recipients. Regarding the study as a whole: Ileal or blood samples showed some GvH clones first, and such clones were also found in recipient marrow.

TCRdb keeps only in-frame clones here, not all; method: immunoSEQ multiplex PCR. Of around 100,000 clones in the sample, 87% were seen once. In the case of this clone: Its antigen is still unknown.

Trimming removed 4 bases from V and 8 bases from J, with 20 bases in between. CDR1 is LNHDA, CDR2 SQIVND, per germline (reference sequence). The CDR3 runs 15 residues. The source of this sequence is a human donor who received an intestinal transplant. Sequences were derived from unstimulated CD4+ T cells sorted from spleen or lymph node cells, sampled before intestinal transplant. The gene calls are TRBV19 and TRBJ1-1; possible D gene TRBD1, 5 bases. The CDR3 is CASSTITGGGKEAFF. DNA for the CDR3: TGTGCCAGTAGTACCATTACCGGGGGGGGTAAGGAAGCTTTCTTT.